This TCR beta chain was recorded in a study of T cell changes during pregnancy in multiple sclerosis. The CDR3 consists of 13 residues. Germline CDR1 is SGHRS and CDR2 is YFSETQ. V dropped 0 bases and J dropped 5 bases, with 5 bases sitting between them. Clones were read by immunoSEQ multiplex PCR, and TCRdb kept only the in-frame ones, dropping some. The sample consists of about 58,000 clones, roughly 93% of them appearing once. The input for sequencing was CD8+ T cells from peripheral blood mononuclear cells, taken in the second trimester of pregnancy. The TCR comes from a female donor with multiple sclerosis, enrolled in a pregnancy study. The chain uses TRBV5-1 and TRBJ2-2; D may be TRBD2 (5 bases). The chain's CDR3 is CASSLAGTGELFF. The CDR3 nucleotides are TGCGCCAGCAGCTTGGCGGGAACCGGGGAGCTGTTTTTT. The complete variable domain, with remaining parts taken from reference TRBV5-1 and TRBJ2-2, reads KAGVTQTPRYLIKTRGQQVTLSCSPISGHRSVSWYQQTPGQGLQFLFEYFSETQRNKGNFPGRFSGRQFSNSRSEMNVSTLELGDSALYLCASSLAGTGELFFGEGSRLTVL.